This TCR beta chain was identified during a study of blood T cell repertoires in COVID-19. Generated by immunoSEQ multiplex PCR, the TCRdb table keeps only in-frame clones and is missing some. The data hold 40,000 to 60,000 clones, with 65% to 85% observed a single time. Germline loops: CDR1 SEHNR, CDR2 FQNEAQ (reference sequence). V shed 5 bases and J 9 bases; nucleotides not matched to a gene: 8. This CDR3 is 16 amino acids long. The clonotype comes from a man in his fifties or sixties with acute or convalescent COVID-19. Input material: peripheral blood. The V gene is TRBV7-9, the J gene TRBJ2-2, with 14 bases fitting TRBD2. The CDR3 loop reads CASSPGLAGGQRELFF. The CDR3 nucleotides read TGTGCCAGCAGCCCCGGACTAGCGGGGGGACAAAGGGAGCTGTTTTTT.